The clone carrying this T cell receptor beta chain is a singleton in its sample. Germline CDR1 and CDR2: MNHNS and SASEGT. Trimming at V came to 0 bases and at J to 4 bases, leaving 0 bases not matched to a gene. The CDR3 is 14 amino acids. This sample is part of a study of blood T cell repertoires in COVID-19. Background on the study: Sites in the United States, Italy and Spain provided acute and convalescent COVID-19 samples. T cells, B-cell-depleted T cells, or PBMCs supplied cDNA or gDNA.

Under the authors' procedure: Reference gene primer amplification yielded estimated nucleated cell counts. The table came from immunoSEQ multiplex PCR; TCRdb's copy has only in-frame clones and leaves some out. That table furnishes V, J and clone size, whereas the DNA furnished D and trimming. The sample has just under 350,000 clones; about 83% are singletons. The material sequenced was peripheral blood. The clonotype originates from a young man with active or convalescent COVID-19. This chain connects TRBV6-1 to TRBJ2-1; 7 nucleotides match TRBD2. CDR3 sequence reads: CASSEAGGYNEQFF. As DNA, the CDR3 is TGTGCCAGCAGTGAAGCGGGGGGGTACAATGAGCAGTTCTTC.